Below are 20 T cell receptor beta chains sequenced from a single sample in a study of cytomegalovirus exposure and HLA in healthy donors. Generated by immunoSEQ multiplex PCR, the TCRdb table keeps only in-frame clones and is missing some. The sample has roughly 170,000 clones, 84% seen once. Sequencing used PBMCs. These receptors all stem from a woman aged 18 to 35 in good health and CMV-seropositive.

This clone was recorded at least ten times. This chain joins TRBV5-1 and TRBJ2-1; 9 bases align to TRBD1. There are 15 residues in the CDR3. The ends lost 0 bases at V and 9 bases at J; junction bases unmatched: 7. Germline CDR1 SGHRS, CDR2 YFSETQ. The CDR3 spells CASSLEGTGFGEQFF. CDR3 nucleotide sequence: TGCGCCAGCAGCTTGGAGGGGACAGGGTTTGGTGAGCAGTTCTTC.

The CDR3 sequence: CASSLGSGEQFF. The CDR3 region has the DNA TGTGCCAGCAGCTTAGGGAGTGGTGAGCAGTTCTTC. J is TRBJ2-1 and V is TRBV11-2, with no clear D. CDR1 is SGHAT, CDR2 FQNNGV, per germline. Deletions cut 1 base from V and 9 bases from J, with 7 bases between. The CDR3 is made up of 12 amino acids.

CDR3 coding DNA: TGTGCCAGCAGTCCACTCGGACTAGCGGGGGGGCCGAACACCGGGGAGCTGTTTTTT. This encodes CASSPLGLAGGPNTGELFF. The genes are TRBV5-4 and TRBJ2-2; 15 nucleotides line up with TRBD2. The germline V gene has CDR1 SGHNT and CDR2 YYREEE (reference sequence). The CDR3 has 19 residues. The trim removed 5 bases at V and 0 bases at J, leaving 8 bases unmatched. The whole variable domain, remainder taken from reference TRBV5-4 and TRBJ2-2, is ETGVTQSPTHLIKTRGQQVTLRCSSQSGHNTVSWYQQALGQGPQFIFQYYREEENGRGNFPPRFSGLQFPNYSSELNVNALELDDSALYLCASSPLGLAGGPNTGELFFGEGSRLTVL.

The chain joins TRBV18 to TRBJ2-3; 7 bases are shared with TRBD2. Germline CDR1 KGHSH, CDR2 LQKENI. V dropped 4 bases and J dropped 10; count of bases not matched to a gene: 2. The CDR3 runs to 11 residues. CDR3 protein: CASSRGGPQYF. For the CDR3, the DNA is TGTGCCAGCTCACGGGGAGGGCCGCAGTATTTT.

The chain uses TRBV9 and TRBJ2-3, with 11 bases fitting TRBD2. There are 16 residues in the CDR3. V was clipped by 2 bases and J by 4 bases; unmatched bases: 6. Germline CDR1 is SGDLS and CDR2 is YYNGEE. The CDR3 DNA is TGTGCCAGCAGCGTCCCTAGCGGGGGGACGCCAGATACGCAGTATTTT. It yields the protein CASSVPSGGTPDTQYF.

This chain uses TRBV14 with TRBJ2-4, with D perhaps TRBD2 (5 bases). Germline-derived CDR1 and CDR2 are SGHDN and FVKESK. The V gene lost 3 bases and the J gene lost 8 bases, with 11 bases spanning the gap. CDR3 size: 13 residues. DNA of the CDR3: TGTGCCAGCAGCCATGGACTTGGGGACATTCAGTACTTC. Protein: CASSHGLGDIQYF.

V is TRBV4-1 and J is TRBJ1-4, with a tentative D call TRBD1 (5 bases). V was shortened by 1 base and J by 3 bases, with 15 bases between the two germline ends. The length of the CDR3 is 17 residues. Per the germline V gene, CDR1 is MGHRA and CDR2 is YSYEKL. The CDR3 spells CASSQASLGGSNEKLFF. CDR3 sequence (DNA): TGCGCCAGCAGCCAAGCCTCCTTGGGGGGGTCTAATGAAAAACTGTTTTTT.

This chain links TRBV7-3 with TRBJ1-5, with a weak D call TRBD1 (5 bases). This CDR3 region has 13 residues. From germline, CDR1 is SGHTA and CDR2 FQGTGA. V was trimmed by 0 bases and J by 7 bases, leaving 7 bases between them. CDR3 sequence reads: CASSLTGGQPQHF. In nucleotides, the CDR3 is TGTGCCAGCAGCTTAACGGGGGGGCAGCCCCAGCATTTT.

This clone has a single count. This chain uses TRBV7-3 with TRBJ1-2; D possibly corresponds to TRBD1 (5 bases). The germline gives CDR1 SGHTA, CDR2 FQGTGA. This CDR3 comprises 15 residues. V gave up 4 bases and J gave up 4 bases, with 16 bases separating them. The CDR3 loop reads CASSSGGPPTYGYTF. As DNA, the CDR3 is TGTGCCAGCAGCTCCGGGGGACCCCCAACCTATGGCTACACCTTC. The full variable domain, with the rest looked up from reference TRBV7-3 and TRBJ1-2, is GAGVSQTPSNKVTEKGKYVELRCDPISGHTALYWYRQSLGQGPEFLIYFQGTGAADDSGLPNDRFFAVRPEGSVSTLKIQRTERGDSAVYLCASSSGGPPTYGYTFGSGTRLTVV.

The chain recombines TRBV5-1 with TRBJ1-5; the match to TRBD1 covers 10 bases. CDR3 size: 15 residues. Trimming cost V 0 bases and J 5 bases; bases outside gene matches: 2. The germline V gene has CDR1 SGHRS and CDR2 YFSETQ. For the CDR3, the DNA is TGCGCCAGCAGCTTGGGACAGGGGGCCTATCAGCCCCAGCATTTT. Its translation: CASSLGQGAYQPQHF.

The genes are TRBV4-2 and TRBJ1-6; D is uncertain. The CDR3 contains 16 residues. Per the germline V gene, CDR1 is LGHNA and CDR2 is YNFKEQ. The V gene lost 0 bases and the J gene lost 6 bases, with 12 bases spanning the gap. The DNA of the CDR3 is TGTGCCAGCAGCCAAGAGACTCGGGGAACTAATTCACCCCTCCACTTT. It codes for CASSQETRGTNSPLHF.

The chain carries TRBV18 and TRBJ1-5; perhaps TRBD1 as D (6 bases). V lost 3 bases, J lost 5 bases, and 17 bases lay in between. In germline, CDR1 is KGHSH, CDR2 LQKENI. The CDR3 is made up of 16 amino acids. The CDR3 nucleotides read TGTGCCAGCTCACCTAGGGGAACAGGGAGGGATCAGCCCCAGCATTTT. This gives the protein CASSPRGTGRDQPQHF.

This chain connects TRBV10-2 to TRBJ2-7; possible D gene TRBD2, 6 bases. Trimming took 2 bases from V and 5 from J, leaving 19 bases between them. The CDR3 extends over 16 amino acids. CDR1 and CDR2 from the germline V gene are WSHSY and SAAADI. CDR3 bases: TGCGCCAGCAGTGAGGGGGGGAGGACGGGTTCCGACGAGCAGTACTTC. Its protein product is CASSEGGRTGSDEQYF.

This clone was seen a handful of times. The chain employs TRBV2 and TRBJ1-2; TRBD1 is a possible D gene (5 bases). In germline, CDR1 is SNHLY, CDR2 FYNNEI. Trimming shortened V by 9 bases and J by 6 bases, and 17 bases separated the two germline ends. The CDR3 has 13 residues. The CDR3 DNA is TGTGCCAGGGCTAGGCAGGGCGGCAATGGCTACACCTTC. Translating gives CARARQGGNGYTF. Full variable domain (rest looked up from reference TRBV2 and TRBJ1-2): EPEVTQTPSHQVTQMGQEVILRCVPISNHLYFYWYRQILGQKVEFLVSFYNNEISEKSEIFDDQFSVERPDGSNFTLKIRSTKLEDSAMYFCARARQGGNGYTFGSGTRLTVV.

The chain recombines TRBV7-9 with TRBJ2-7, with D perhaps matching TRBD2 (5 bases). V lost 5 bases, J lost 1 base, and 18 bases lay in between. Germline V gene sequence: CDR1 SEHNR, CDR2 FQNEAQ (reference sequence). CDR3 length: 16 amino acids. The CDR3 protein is CASSTRIEGSSYEQYF. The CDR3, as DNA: TGTGCCAGCAGCACCCGAATAGAGGGTTCGTCCTACGAGCAGTACTTC.

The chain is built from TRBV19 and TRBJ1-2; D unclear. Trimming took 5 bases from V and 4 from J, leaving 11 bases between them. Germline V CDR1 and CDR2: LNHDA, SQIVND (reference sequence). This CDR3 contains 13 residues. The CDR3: CASSVARGYGYTF. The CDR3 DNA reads TGTGCCAGTAGTGTGGCCCGGGGCTATGGCTACACCTTC.

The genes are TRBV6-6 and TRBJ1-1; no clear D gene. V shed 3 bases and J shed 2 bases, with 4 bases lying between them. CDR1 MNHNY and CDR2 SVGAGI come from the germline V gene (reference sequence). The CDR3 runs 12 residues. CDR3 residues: CASSYLNTEAFF. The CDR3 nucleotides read TGTGCCAGCAGTTATCTTAACACTGAAGCTTTCTTT.

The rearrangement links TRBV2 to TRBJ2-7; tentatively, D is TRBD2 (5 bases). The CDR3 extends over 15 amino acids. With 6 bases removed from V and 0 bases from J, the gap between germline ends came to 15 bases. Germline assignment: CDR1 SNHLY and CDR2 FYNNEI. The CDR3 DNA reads TGTGCCAGCAGCACACTAAGGAGGTCCTCCTACGAGCAGTACTTC. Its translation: CASSTLRRSSYEQYF.

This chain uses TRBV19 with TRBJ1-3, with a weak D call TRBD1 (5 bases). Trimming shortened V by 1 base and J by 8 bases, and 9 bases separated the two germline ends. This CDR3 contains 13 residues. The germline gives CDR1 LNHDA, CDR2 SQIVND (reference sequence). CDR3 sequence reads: CASSIGQSDTIYF. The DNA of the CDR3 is TGTGCCAGTAGTATAGGACAGTCGGACACCATATATTTT.

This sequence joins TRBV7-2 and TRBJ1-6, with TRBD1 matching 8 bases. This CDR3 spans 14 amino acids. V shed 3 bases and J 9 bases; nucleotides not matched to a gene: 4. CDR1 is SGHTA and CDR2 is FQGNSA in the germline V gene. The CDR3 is CASSFDRGFSPLHF. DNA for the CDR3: TGTGCCAGCAGCTTTGACAGGGGCTTTTCACCCCTCCACTTT.